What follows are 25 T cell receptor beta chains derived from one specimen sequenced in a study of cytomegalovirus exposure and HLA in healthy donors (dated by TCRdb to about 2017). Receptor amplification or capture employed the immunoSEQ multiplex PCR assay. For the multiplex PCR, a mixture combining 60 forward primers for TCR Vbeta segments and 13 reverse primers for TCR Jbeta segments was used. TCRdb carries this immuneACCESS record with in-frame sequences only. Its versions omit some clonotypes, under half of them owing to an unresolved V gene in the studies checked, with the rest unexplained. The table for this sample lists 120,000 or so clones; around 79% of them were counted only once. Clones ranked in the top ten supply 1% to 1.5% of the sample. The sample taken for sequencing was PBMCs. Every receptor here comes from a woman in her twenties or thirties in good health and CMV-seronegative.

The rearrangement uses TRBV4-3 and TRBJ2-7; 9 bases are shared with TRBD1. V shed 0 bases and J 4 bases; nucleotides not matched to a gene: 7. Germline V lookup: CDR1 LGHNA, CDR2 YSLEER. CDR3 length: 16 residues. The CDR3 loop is CASSQDRDRENYEQYF. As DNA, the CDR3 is TGCGCCAGCAGCCAAGATCGGGACAGGGAGAATTACGAGCAGTACTTC.

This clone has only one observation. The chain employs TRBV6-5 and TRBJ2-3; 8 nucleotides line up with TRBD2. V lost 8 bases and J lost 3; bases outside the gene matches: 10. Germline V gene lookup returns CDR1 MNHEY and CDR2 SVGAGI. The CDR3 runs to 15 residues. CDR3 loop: CASGQGTRGTDTQYF. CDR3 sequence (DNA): TGTGCCAGCGGTCAAGGGACTAGGGGGACAGATACGCAGTATTTT.

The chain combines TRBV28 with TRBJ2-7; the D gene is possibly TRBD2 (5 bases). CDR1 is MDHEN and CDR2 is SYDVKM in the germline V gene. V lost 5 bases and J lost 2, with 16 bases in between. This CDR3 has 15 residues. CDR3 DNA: TGTGCCAGCAGTCCCCTGAGGGAGCGCACCTACGAGCAGTACTTC. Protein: CASSPLRERTYEQYF.

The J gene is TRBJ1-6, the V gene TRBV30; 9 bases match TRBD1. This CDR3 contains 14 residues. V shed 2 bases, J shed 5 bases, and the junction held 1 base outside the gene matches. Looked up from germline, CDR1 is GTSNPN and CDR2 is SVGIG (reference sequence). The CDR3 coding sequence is TGTGCCTGGAGTACAGGGGGCGATAATTCACCCCTCCACTTT. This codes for CAWSTGGDNSPLHF.

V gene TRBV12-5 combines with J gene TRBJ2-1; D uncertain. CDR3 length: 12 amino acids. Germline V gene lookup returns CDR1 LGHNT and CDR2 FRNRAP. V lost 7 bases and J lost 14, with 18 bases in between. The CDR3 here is CASATLVSAKFF. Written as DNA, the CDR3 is TGTGCTAGTGCCACCCTGGTGAGTGCGAAGTTCTTC.

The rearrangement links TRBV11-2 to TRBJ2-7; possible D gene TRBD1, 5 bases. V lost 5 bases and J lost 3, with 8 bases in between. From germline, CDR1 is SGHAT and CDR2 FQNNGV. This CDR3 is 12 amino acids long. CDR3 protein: CASSRQGYEQYF. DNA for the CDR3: TGTGCCAGCAGCCGCCAGGGCTACGAGCAGTACTTC.

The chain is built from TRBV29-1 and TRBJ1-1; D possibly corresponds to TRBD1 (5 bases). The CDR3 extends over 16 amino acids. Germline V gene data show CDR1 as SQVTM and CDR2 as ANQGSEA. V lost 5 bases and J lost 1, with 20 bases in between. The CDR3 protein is CSVLPGLNSGNTEAFF. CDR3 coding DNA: TGCAGCGTTTTGCCGGGACTCAATTCGGGGAACACTGAAGCTTTCTTT. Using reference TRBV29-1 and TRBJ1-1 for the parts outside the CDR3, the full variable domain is SAVISQKPSRDICQRGTSLTIQCQVDSQVTMMFWYRQQPGQSLTLIATANQGSEATYESGFVIDKFPISRPNLTFSTLTVSNMSPEDSSIYLCSVLPGLNSGNTEAFFGQGTRLTVV.

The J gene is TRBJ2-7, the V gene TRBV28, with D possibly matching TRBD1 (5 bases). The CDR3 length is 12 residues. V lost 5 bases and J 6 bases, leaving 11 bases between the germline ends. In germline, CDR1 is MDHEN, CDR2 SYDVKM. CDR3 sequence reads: CASSPDTAEQYF. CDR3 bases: TGTGCCAGCAGTCCGGACACTGCCGAGCAGTACTTC.

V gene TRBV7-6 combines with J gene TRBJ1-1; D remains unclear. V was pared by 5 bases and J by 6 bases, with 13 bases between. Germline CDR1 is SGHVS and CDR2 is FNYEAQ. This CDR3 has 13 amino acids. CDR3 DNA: TGTGCCAGCAGCGCCTCCCCTATCGCTGAAGCTTTCTTT. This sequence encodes CASSASPIAEAFF. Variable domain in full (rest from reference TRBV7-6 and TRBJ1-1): GAGVSQSPRYKVTKRGQDVALRCDPISGHVSLYWYRQALGQGPEFLTYFNYEAQQDKSGLPNDRFSAERPEGSISTLTIQRTEQRDSAMYRCASSASPIAEAFFGQGTRLTVV.

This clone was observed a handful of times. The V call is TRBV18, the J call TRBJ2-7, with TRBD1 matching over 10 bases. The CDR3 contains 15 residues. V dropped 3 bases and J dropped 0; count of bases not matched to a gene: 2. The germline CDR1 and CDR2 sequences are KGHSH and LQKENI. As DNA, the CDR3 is TGTGCCAGCTCACCGAGACAGGGGGCCTCCTACGAGCAGTACTTC. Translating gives CASSPRQGASYEQYF.

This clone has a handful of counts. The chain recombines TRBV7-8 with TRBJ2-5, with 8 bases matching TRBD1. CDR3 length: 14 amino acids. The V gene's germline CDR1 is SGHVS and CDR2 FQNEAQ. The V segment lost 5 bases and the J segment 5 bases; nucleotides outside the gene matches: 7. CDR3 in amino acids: CASSKDRAGETQYF. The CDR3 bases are TGTGCCAGCAGCAAGGACAGGGCCGGGGAGACCCAGTACTTC.

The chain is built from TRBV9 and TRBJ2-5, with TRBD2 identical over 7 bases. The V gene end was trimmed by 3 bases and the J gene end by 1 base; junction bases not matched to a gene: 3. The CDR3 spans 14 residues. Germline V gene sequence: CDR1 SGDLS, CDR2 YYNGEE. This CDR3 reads CASSAVAGQETQYF. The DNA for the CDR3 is TGTGCCAGCAGCGCAGTAGCGGGCCAAGAGACCCAGTACTTC.

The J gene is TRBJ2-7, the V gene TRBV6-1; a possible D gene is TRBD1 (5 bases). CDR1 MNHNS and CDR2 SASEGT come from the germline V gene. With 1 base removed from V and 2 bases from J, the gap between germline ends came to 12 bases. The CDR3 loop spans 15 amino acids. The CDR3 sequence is CASSEGRGLTYEQYF. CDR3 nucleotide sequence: TGTGCCAGCAGTGAAGGAAGGGGCCTTACCTACGAGCAGTACTTC.

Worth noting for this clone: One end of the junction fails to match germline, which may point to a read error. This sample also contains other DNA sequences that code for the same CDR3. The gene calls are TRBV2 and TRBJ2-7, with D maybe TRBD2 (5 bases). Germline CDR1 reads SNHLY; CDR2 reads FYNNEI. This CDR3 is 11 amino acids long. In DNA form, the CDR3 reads TGTGCCAGCCGTGACTACTACGAGCAGTACTTC. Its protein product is CASRDYYEQYF.

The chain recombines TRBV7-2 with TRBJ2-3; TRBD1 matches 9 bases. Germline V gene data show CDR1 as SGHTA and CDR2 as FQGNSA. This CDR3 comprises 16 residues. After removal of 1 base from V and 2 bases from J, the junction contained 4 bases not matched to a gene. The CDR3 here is CASSLGGQGYTDTQYF. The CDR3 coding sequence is TGTGCCAGCAGCTTAGGGGGACAGGGTTACACAGATACGCAGTATTTT.

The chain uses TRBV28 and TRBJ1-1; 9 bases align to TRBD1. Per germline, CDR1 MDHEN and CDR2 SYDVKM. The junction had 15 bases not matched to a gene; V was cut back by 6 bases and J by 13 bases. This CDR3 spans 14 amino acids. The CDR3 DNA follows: TGTGCCAGCAGACACCTGGGGCCGGGACAGGGTGTTTTCTTT. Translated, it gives CASRHLGPGQGVFF. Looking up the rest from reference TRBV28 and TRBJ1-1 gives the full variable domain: DVKVTQSSRYLVKRTGEKVFLECVQDMDHENMFWYRQDPGLGLRLIYFSYDVKMKEKGDIPEGYSVSREKKERFSLILESASTNQTSMYLCASRHLGPGQGVFFGQGTRLTVV.

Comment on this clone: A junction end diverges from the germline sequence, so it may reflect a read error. CDR3 residues: CASRLTGLAELGYNGQFF. As DNA, the CDR3 is TGTGCCAGCAGGCTAACGGGACTAGCGGAATTGGGTTACAATGGGCAGTTCTTC. The chain is built from TRBV7-8 and TRBJ2-1, with 11 bases identical to TRBD2. The CDR3 contains 18 residues. Germline V gene lookup returns CDR1 SGHVS and CDR2 FQNEAQ.

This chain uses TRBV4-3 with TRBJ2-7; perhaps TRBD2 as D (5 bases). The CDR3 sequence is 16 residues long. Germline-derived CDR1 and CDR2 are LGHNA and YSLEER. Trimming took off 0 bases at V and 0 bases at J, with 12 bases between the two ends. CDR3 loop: CASSQDQLGSSYEQYF. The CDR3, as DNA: TGCGCCAGCAGCCAAGACCAACTAGGAAGCTCCTACGAGCAGTACTTC.

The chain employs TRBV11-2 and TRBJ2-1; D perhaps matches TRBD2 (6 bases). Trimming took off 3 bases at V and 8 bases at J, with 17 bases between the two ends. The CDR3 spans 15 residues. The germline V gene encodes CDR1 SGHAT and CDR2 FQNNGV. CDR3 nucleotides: TGTGCCAGCAGCTTGGGGTGGAGGGAGGCGGATGAGCAGTTCTTC. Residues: CASSLGWREADEQFF.

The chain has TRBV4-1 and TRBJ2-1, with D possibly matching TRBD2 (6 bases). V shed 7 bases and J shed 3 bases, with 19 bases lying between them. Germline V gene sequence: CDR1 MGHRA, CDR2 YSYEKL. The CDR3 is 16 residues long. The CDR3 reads CASKLQPLADYNEQFF. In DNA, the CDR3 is TGCGCCAGCAAATTACAGCCCTTAGCGGACTACAATGAGCAGTTCTTC.

Here the CDR3 DNA reads TGTGCCAGCAGTTTGGACAGAGAAGAGACCCAGTACTTC. Translation gives CASSLDREETQYF. The V call is TRBV27, the J call TRBJ2-5, with D possibly being TRBD1 (6 bases). This CDR3 has 13 amino acids. Germline-derived CDR1 and CDR2 are MNHEY and SMNVEV (reference sequence). V shed 3 bases and J shed 3 bases, with 8 bases lying between them.

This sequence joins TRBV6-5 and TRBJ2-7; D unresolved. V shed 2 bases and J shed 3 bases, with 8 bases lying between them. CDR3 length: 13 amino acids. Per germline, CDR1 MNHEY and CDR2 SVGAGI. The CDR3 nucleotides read TGTGCCAGCAGTTACCCGGGTGGCTACGAGCAGTACTTC. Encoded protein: CASSYPGGYEQYF.

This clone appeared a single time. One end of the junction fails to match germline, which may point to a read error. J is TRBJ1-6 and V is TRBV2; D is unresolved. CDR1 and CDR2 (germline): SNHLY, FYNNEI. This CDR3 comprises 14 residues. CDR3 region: CASREGRQNSPLHF. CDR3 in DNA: TGTGCCAGCAGGGAAGGACGACAAAATTCACCCCTCCACTTT. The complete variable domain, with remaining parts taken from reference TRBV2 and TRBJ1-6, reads EPEVTQTPSHQVTQMGQEVILRCVPISNHLYFYWYRQILGQKVEFLVSFYNNEISEKSEIFDDQFSVERPDGSNFTLKIRSTKLEDSAMYFCASREGRQNSPLHFGNGTRLTVT.

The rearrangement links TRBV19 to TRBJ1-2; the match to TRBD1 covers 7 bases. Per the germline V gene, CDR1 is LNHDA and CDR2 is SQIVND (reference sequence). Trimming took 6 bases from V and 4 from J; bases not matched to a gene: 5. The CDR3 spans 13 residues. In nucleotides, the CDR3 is TGTGCCAGTAGGACAGGGAAGGCCTATGGCTACACCTTC. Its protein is CASRTGKAYGYTF.

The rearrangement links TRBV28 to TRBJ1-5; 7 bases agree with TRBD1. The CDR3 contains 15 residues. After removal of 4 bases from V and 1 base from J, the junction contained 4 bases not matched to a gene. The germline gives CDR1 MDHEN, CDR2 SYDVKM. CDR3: CASSSIQGSNQPQHF. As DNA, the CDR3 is TGTGCCAGCAGTTCGATACAGGGGAGCAATCAGCCCCAGCATTTT.